By share, the clone carrying this T cell receptor (beta chain) counts as medium-sized. The data are from a study of T cells after posttransplantation cyclophosphamide. A marrow graft followed busulfan-fludarabine conditioning, with cyclophosphamide on days +3 and +4. Germline V CDR1 and CDR2: MNHNY, SVGAGI (reference sequence). Between the trimmed V and J ends, which lost 2 bases and 5 bases, there was a span of 10 bases. CDR3 length: 14 residues. Generated by immunoSEQ multiplex PCR, the TCRdb table keeps only in-frame clones and is missing some. The data show about 2,900 clones, with none appearing a single time.

The sample was PBMCs, taken after allogeneic stem cell transplant with posttransplant cyclophosphamide. The receptor comes from a female patient in her fifties or sixties who received an allogeneic stem cell transplant from a related donor, was CMV-positive, and had no GVHD. Some T cells may have originated in the graft donor. This chain links TRBV6-6 with TRBJ1-5; no definite D call. The chain's CDR3 is CASSYLDGDQPQHF. For the CDR3, the DNA is TGTGCCAGCAGTTACCTAGACGGAGATCAGCCCCAGCATTTT.